The 17 T cell receptor beta chains below come from one sample, sequenced in a study of T cell repertoires in cytomegalovirus infection. MiXCR, run by TCRdb on the reads, gives a single entry per CDR3 protein. The sample shows 65,000 to 90,000 distinct CDR3 sequences, around 3.4% of them seen only once. Material: PBMCs. Every receptor here comes from a human donor in good health (CMV status not recorded). Some clones in this sample may be carry-over from other donors' samples.

This clonotype was seen at least ten times. This rearrangement joins TRBV7-3 to TRBJ2-3, with 10 bases that match TRBD1. The V segment lost 5 bases and the J segment 2 bases; nucleotides outside the gene matches: 10. The CDR3 length is 17 residues. CDR1 and CDR2 (germline): SGHTA, FQGTGA. DNA of the CDR3: TGTGCCAGCAGCGGATCCGGGACAGGGGCATCCACAGATACGCAGTATTTT. This encodes CASSGSGTGASTDTQYF.

This clonotype was recorded many times. This chain links TRBV7-8 with TRBJ2-3; D might be TRBD2 (5 bases). Deletions cut 2 bases from V and 6 bases from J, with 15 bases between. Germline-derived CDR1 and CDR2 are SGHVS and FQNEAQ. This CDR3 comprises 15 residues. The CDR3 here is CASSLPGGRVDTQYF. As DNA, the CDR3 is TGTGCCAGCAGCTTACCTGGAGGCCGCGTGGATACGCAGTATTTT.

To note about this clonotype: A much more abundant neighbour one base away suggests this may be a read error. The gene calls are TRBV24-1 and TRBJ2-5; D remains ambiguous. The CDR3 contains 12 residues. V was clipped by 4 bases and J by 4 bases, with 6 bases between them. Germline CDR1 and CDR2: KGHDR and SFDVKD. The CDR3 DNA reads TGTGCCACCAGTGACCTCATAGAGACCCAGTACTTC. Amino acids: CATSDLIETQYF.

This clonotype has a count of ten or more. V usage is TRBV15 and J usage is TRBJ2-5; D possibly corresponds to TRBD1 (6 bases). Germline CDR1 is LNHNV and CDR2 is YYDKDF (reference sequence). The CDR3 extends over 15 amino acids. V shed 7 bases and J shed 2 bases, with 17 bases lying between them. The CDR3 coding sequence is TGTGCCACCACTCCGGGACAAGTTCTTCAAGAGACCCAGTACTTC. Translation: CATTPGQVLQETQYF.

Ten or more counts support this clonotype. J is TRBJ1-5 and V is TRBV7-2, with D tentatively TRBD1 (5 bases). CDR1 SGHTA and CDR2 FQGNSA come from the germline V gene. This CDR3 is built from 13 residues. The V end was cut by 5 bases, the J end by 2 bases, with 7 bases between. The CDR3 DNA sequence: TGTGCCAGCAGCCGGACACGCAATCAGCCCCAGCATTTT. Protein: CASSRTRNQPQHF.

There are many counts of this clonotype. The rearrangement joins TRBV10-3 to TRBJ1-1, with no clear D. Germline V gene data show CDR1 as ENHRY and CDR2 as SYGVKD. The CDR3 is 15 residues long. V gave up 2 bases and J gave up 5 bases, with 15 bases separating them. CDR3: CAISEPGLAGTEAFF. The CDR3 nucleotides are TGTGCCATCAGTGAGCCCGGACTGGCGGGGACTGAAGCTTTCTTT.

This clonotype was seen ten or more times. The chain combines TRBV5-1 with TRBJ1-2; 8 nucleotides match TRBD1. The CDR3 runs to 14 residues. Trimming at V came to 4 bases and at J to 7 bases, leaving 9 bases not matched to a gene. Germline CDR1 and CDR2: SGHRS and YFSETQ. The CDR3 nucleotides are TGCGCCAGCAGCGTTCTGGACAGGGAGGGTGGCTACACCTTC. Translation gives CASSVLDREGGYTF. The full variable domain, its missing parts supplied by reference TRBV5-1 and TRBJ1-2, is KAGVTQTPRYLIKTRGQQVTLSCSPISGHRSVSWYQQTPGQGLQFLFEYFSETQRNKGNFPGRFSGRQFSNSRSEMNVSTLELGDSALYLCASSVLDREGGYTFGSGTRLTVV.

Ten or more counts support this clonotype. V gene TRBV7-9 combines with J gene TRBJ1-1; D unresolved. The CDR3 sequence is 14 residues long. Trimming pared 2 bases from V and 4 bases from J, leaving 11 bases between. Per the germline V gene, CDR1 is SEHNR and CDR2 is FQNEAQ (reference sequence). DNA for the CDR3: TGTGCCAGCAGCTTAATTGGTTGGAGCACTGAAGCTTTCTTT. This sequence encodes CASSLIGWSTEAFF.

This clonotype was detected ten times or more. The chain recombines TRBV7-9 with TRBJ2-1, with D perhaps TRBD1 (5 bases). Germline V gene lookup returns CDR1 SEHNR and CDR2 FQNEAQ (reference sequence). This CDR3 region has 15 residues. The germline V and J ends were trimmed by 5 bases and 0 bases, with 11 bases remaining between them. As DNA, the CDR3 is TGTGCCAGCAGCCCGGACACGAGCTCCTACAATGAGCAGTTCTTC. This codes for CASSPDTSSYNEQFF.

A note on this clonotype: This could be a read error, since a much larger clone is one nucleotide away. This chain joins TRBV27 and TRBJ1-5, with D possibly matching TRBD1 (5 bases). Germline V CDR1 and CDR2: MNHEY, SMNVEV (reference sequence). The CDR3 extends over 14 amino acids. The chain's CDR3 is CASSFSPRGQPQLF. The CDR3 region has the DNA TGTGCCAGCAGTTTCAGTCCCCGGGGCCAGCCCCAGCTTTTT.

At least ten counts were recorded for this clonotype. V usage is TRBV7-2 and J usage is TRBJ1-2, with unresolved D. The CDR3 has 14 residues. Germline CDR1 is SGHTA and CDR2 is FQGNSA. Trimming removed 0 bases from V and 5 bases from J, with 10 bases in between. In DNA, the CDR3 is TGTGCCAGCAGCTTAGCGCTAAGAGGGTATGGCTACACCTTC. It translates to CASSLALRGYGYTF. Using reference TRBV7-2 and TRBJ1-2 for the parts outside the CDR3, the full variable domain is GAGVSQSPSNKVTEKGKDVELRCDPISGHTALYWYRQSLGQGLEFLIYFQGNSAPDKSGLPSDRFSAERTGGSVSTLTIQRTQQEDSAVYLCASSLALRGYGYTFGSGTRLTVV.

This clonotype was picked up many times. This sequence joins TRBV7-2 and TRBJ1-1, with D possibly TRBD1 on 5 matching bases. Germline-derived CDR1 and CDR2 are SGHTA and FQGNSA. V gave up 0 bases and J gave up 7 bases, with 12 bases separating them. The CDR3 is made up of 14 amino acids. The CDR3: CASSLADSDLEAFF. The CDR3 nucleotides are TGTGCCAGCAGCTTAGCAGACAGCGACCTTGAAGCTTTCTTT.

This clonotype showed up many times. The rearrangement uses TRBV6-1 and TRBJ1-1; D is undetermined. Deletions cut 5 bases from V and 6 bases from J, with 10 bases between. Germline V lookup: CDR1 MNHNS, CDR2 SASEGT. The CDR3 loop spans 12 amino acids. CDR3 amino acids: CASSQRQPEAFF. CDR3 DNA: TGTGCCAGCAGTCAGAGACAACCTGAAGCTTTCTTT.

This clonotype occurred many times. This chain links TRBV28 with TRBJ1-2, with unresolved D. Germline values: CDR1 MDHEN, CDR2 SYDVKM. The V end lost 2 bases, the J end lost 8 bases, and 9 bases lay between the germline ends. CDR3 length equals 12 residues. This CDR3 is CASSLRGIGYTF. In DNA form, the CDR3 reads TGTGCCAGCAGTTTACGAGGGATCGGCTACACCTTC.

In its sample, this clonotype was seen many times. This chain links TRBV29-1 with TRBJ2-2, with D hard to call. Germline CDR1 SQVTM, CDR2 ANQGSEA. The CDR3 contains 12 residues. V was shortened by 1 base and J by 6 bases, with 6 bases between the two germline ends. The DNA for the CDR3 is TGCAGCGTTGAAGGGTACCCCGGGGAGCTGTTTTTT. Protein sequence: CSVEGYPGELFF.

The table lists this clonotype with many counts. The chain joins TRBV7-6 to TRBJ2-3; tentatively, D is TRBD2 (5 bases). This CDR3 has 14 amino acids. V lost 5 bases and J 2 bases, leaving 11 bases between the germline ends. Germline lookup yields CDR1 SGHVS and CDR2 FNYEAQ. The CDR3 DNA reads TGTGCCAGCAGCCCACCGGGGTTCACAGATACGCAGTATTTT. It encodes CASSPPGFTDTQYF.

This clonotype was recorded many times. The chain couples TRBV20-1 to TRBJ2-3; the D gene is possibly TRBD2 (7 bases). Trimming pared 3 bases from V and 4 bases from J, leaving 17 bases between. This CDR3 comprises 15 residues. Germline V gene sequence: CDR1 DFQATT, CDR2 SNEGSKA (reference sequence). Written as DNA, the CDR3 is TGCAGTGCTAGCACCCTGGGGGGGCCCCCAGATACGCAGTATTTT. Translation: CSASTLGGPPDTQYF.